The TCR beta chain under discussion was sequenced for a study of siplizumab effects on memory and regulatory T cells (dated by TCRdb to between 2018 and 2020). Broadly, across the study: The study looked at the effect of siplizumab, an anti-CD2 antibody, on alloreactive T-cell subsets in allogeneic mixed lymphocyte reactions made from human PBMCs. Paper-wide results and their limitations: About 80-96% of proliferating CD4+ or CD8+ clones could not be given a naive or memory phenotype. The cumulative frequency of alloreactive sequences traceable to unstimulated CD4+ memory T cells was significantly reduced by siplizumab. In reactions with siplizumab, an average of approximately 69% of mappable alloreactive CD4+ clones were Treg-derived, compared with about 27% in control reactions. Greater diversity appeared to be present in unstimulated naive T cells than in memory T cells, and a substantial contribution to the alloresponse seemed to be made by naive cells. The suppressive function of proliferating Tregs from siplizumab cultures was not functionally confirmed. Because sequences below about 10^-5 frequency were poorly captured, only a minor fraction of alloreactive clones could be mapped to unstimulated subsets.

TCRbeta CDR3 sequencing was performed on sorted unstimulated T cells and on proliferating T cells recovered from mixed lymphocyte reactions. Fresh whole blood from over eight HLA-typed healthy donors served as the source for isolating PBMCs. Unstimulated CD4+ non-regulatory T cells were FACS-sorted to map the origin of alloreactive clones. Receptor amplification or capture employed the immunoSEQ multiplex PCR assay. Each sample had 9 x 10^4 or so TCR templates assayed by the deep sequencing platform. Genomic DNA extracted from sorted T cells was the material used for TCRbeta CDR3 sequencing. The source study handled its data this way. The R programming language was used for the clonal analysis of the TCRbeta CDR3 data. Alloreactive CD4+ and CD8+ clones were defined by comparing unstimulated samples with post-reaction CFSE-low samples. By matching sequences to the repertoires of sorted unstimulated Treg and non-Treg cells, each alloreactive CD4+ clone was assigned a regulatory or non-regulatory origin. Sourced from immuneACCESS, this table was stored by TCRdb with only in-frame sequences that have V and J called. A share of the clones is absent; for the studies checked, an unresolved V gene accounts for under half, and the remainder has no known explanation. Clone size and V and J calls were adopted from that table, with D and trimming inferred from the DNA. The table for this sample lists 100,000 or so clones; around 94% of them were counted only once. The leading ten clones occupy 1% to 1.5% of the sample.

Concerning this clone: The antigen it recognizes is unknown. No base-level quality is on record; no much larger clone is a single base apart.

The cysteine opens and the phenylalanine closes a CDR3 of 14 amino acids. Here the CDR3 DNA is all that survives: 42 bases in frame from base 1. The junction shows trimming of 3 bases on V and 6 bases on J, and the gene matches do not reach 6 bases of it. CDR1 GTSNPN and CDR2 SVGIG were looked up in the germline V gene (reference sequence). The receptor was derived from a human donor in good health. The sample was non-Treg CD4+ T cells sorted from blood. The cell subset or site label here, explained by the study, means: FACS-sorted unstimulated CD4+ non-regulatory T cells. The rearrangement combines TRBV30 with TRBJ2-2; TRBD2 matches 8 bases in the middle. This receptor has the CDR3 CAWRRAGAPGELFF. The nucleotides read TGTGCCTGGAGACGAGCGGGAGCTCCCGGGGAGCTGTTTTTT.